The rows below give T cell receptor beta chains drawn from one sample of a study of radiotherapy plus CTLA-4 blockade in lung cancer. Method: immunoSEQ multiplex PCR; TCRdb's copy keeps in-frame clones and lacks some. The repertoire holds fewer than 100,000 clones, 78% seen once, with approximately 22% in the top ten. This specimen was peripheral blood, taken from a patient treated with radiotherapy plus ipilimumab. The origin of the receptors is a human donor with non-small cell lung cancer whose response to radiotherapy plus ipilimumab could not be evaluated. Some clones in this sample may be carry-over from other donors' samples. Each CDR3 is given with its conserved first and last residue. The order of the fields is clone size, D gene, V gene, J gene, CDR3 DNA, CDR3 protein. A D gene is named only where the DNA matches it firmly. Rows give clone size only sometimes, using once, few, many, or a class for an expanded clone.

size: -
D: -
V: TRBV27
J: TRBJ1-5
DNA: TGTGCCAGCAGCCCCGGTCGTTATAGCAATCAGCCCCAGCATTTT
CDR3: CASSPGRYSNQPQHF

size: few
D: -
V: TRBV28
J: TRBJ1-2
DNA: TGTGCCAGCAGTTTTGGTCGATTGTCCAGGGCCGGGGGTGGCTACACCTTC
CDR3: CASSFGRLSRAGGGYTF

size: -
D: -
V: TRBV5-5
J: TRBJ1-2
DNA: TGTGCCAGCAGCTCCACCGGACAGTACTATGGCTACACCTTC
CDR3: CASSSTGQYYGYTF

size: -
D: -
V: TRBV6-1
J: TRBJ2-7
DNA: TGTGCCAGCAGTGCTCCGGGGTCCTACGAGCAGTACTTC
CDR3: CASSAPGSYEQYF

size: -
D: TRBD1
V: TRBV30
J: TRBJ2-5
DNA: TGTGCCTGGAGTGCCCACAGGGGAAGAGAGACCCAGTACTTC
CDR3: CAWSAHRGRETQYF

size: -
D: -
V: TRBV27
J: TRBJ2-1
DNA: TGTGCCAGCAGTTTAGGCACCTACAATGAGCAGTTCTTC
CDR3: CASSLGTYNEQFF

size: -
D: -
V: TRBV9
J: TRBJ1-1
DNA: TGTGCCAGCAGCGTAGGGACAGAGAACACTGAAGCTTTCTTT
CDR3: CASSVGTENTEAFF

size: few
D: TRBD1
V: TRBV5-8
J: TRBJ1-3
DNA: TGTGCCAGCAGCTGGGTAGGGGGCGCCTCTGGAAACACCATATATTTT
CDR3: CASSWVGGASGNTIYF

size: -
D: -
V: TRBV15
J: TRBJ2-3
DNA: TGTGCCACCAGCAAGGAAGTGCCCAGGACAGATACGCAGTATTTT
CDR3: CATSKEVPRTDTQYF

size: -
D: TRBD2
V: TRBV5-1
J: TRBJ2-4
DNA: TGCGCCAGCAGCTTGGGCTCCGGGACTAGCGGGGGGGTAAACATTCAGTACTTC
CDR3: CASSLGSGTSGGVNIQYF

size: -
D: -
V: TRBV9
J: TRBJ2-3
DNA: TGTGCCAGCAGCGCTGGCTGGGATACGCAGTATTTT
CDR3: CASSAGWDTQYF

size: -
D: -
V: TRBV10-3
J: TRBJ2-7
DNA: TGTGCCATCAGTGAGTCGCAGTTTTACGAGCAGTACTTC
CDR3: CAISESQFYEQYF

size: once
D: -
V: TRBV7-9
J: TRBJ2-7
DNA: TGTGCCAGCAGCTTATACATCGCGGGGGCGTCCTACGAGCAGTACTTC
CDR3: CASSLYIAGASYEQYF

size: -
D: TRBD1
V: TRBV7-2
J: TRBJ1-2
DNA: TGTGCCAGCAGCTTAAGGACAGGCGACTATGGCTACACCTTC
CDR3: CASSLRTGDYGYTF

size: -
D: TRBD1
V: TRBV5-1
J: TRBJ1-6
DNA: TGCGCCAGCAGCCCGACAGGGGGTAGGGATTCACCCCTCCACTTT
CDR3: CASSPTGGRDSPLHF

size: -
D: TRBD2
V: TRBV10-3
J: TRBJ2-5
DNA: TGTGCCATCAGTCGACTAGCGGTCCAAGAGACCCAGTACTTC
CDR3: CAISRLAVQETQYF

size: -
D: TRBD1
V: TRBV7-2
J: TRBJ1-2
DNA: TGTGCCAGCAGCCCCCTCGACAGGGCGCGTGGCTACACCTTC
CDR3: CASSPLDRARGYTF

size: -
D: -
V: TRBV5-1
J: TRBJ2-7
DNA: TGCGCCAGCAGCTTGGGGACAGTCTCCCCCCTCTCCTACGAGCAGTACTTC
CDR3: CASSLGTVSPLSYEQYF

size: -
D: -
V: TRBV11-2
J: TRBJ2-7
DNA: TGTGCCAGCAGCGTCAGGGGCGAGCAGTACTTC
CDR3: CASSVRGEQYF

size: -
D: TRBD2
V: TRBV5-4
J: TRBJ2-1
DNA: TGCGCCAGCAGCCAAGAGACGGGGGGGGACAATGAGCAGTTCTTC
CDR3: CASSQETGGDNEQFF

size: -
D: -
V: TRBV28
J: TRBJ1-5
DNA: TGTGCCAGCAGTCCCCCAGGGGTCGGGCCCCAGCATTTT
CDR3: CASSPPGVGPQHF

size: -
D: TRBD1
V: TRBV5-6
J: TRBJ1-1
DNA: TGTGCCAGCACCGTGACAGGGGGTGAGCTCTGGACTGAAGCTTTCTTT
CDR3: CASTVTGGELWTEAFF

size: few
D: -
V: TRBV13
J: TRBJ2-7
DNA: TGTGCCAGCAGCTCCATCGGGGGACAGCCTTGGACCTACGAGCAGTACTTC
CDR3: CASSSIGGQPWTYEQYF

size: -
D: -
V: TRBV20-1
J: TRBJ2-1
DNA: TGCAGTGCTCAGGTGGTACATGAGCAGTTCTTC
CDR3: CSAQVVHEQFF

size: -
D: -
V: TRBV28
J: TRBJ1-3
DNA: TGTGCCAGCAGTTTCTCAGGGCGAAACACCATATATTTT
CDR3: CASSFSGRNTIYF

size: once
D: TRBD1
V: TRBV5-6
J: TRBJ1-2
DNA: TGTGCCAGCAGCTTACAGGGGCGAAACTATGGCTACACCTTC
CDR3: CASSLQGRNYGYTF

size: -
D: TRBD1
V: TRBV4-3
J: TRBJ1-5
DNA: TGCGCCAGCAGTGGACAGGTGGGTCAGCCCCAGCATTTT
CDR3: CASSGQVGQPQHF